This T cell receptor (beta chain) is drawn from a study of breast tumors, draining lymph nodes, adjacent tissues. This CDR3 has 13 amino acids. Per germline, CDR1 LGHNT and CDR2 FRNRAP. Trimming took 6 bases from V and 7 from J, leaving 16 bases between them. Each CDR3 protein is one row after TCRdb ran MiXCR on the multiplex PCR reads. The table shows 270,000 or so distinct CDR3 sequences, with 30% occurring only once. This clonotype appeared many times. Samples came from axillary lymph nodes draining the breast cancer. Sequencing was carried out using axillary lymph node tissue. V usage is TRBV12-5 and J usage is TRBJ2-7; tentative D call: TRBD2 (5 bases). The TCR was taken from a female donor with breast cancer. Some clones in this sample may be carry-over from other donors' samples. CDR3 sequence (DNA): TGTGCTAGTGGGGATGGCCGACCGGGGGAGCAGTACTTC. Encoded protein: CASGDGRPGEQYF.